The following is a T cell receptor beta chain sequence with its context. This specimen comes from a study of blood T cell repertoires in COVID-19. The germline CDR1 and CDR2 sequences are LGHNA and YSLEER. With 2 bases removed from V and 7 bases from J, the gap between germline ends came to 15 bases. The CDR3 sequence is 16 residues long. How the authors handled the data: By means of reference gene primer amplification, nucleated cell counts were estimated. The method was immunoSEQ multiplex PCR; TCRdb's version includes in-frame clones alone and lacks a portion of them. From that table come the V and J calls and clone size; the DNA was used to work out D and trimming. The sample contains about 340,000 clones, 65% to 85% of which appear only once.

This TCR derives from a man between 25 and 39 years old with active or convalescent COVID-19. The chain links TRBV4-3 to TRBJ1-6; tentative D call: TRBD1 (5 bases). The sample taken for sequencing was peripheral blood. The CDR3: CASSQYGGDGNSPLHF. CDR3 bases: TGCGCCAGCAGCCAATATGGGGGGGACGGGAATTCACCCCTCCACTTT.